This T cell receptor (beta chain) was identified in a study of blood T cell repertoires in COVID-19. The assay was immunoSEQ multiplex PCR, and TCRdb's table has in-frame clones only and misses some. In the table there are under 40,000 clones, 60% to 80% of which are singletons. Input material: peripheral blood. The receptor comes from a woman aged 60-70 years with acute or convalescent COVID-19.

CDR3 DNA sequence: TGTGCCAGCAGCAATTTCGGGGGGCCTCCAAATTCACCCCTCCACTTT. Protein sequence: CASSNFGGPPNSPLHF. The chain is built from TRBV21-1 and TRBJ1-6. TRBV21-1 is shown as a pseudogene. The CDR3 covers 16 residues.